Shown below are 10 T cell receptor beta chains from a single sample sequenced in a study of T cell repertoires in cytomegalovirus infection. From the reads, TCRdb called clonotypes with MiXCR, one entry per CDR3 protein. Among about 890,000 distinct CDR3 sequences, roughly 30% were seen once, and the ten largest hold over 13%. These receptors have no known antigen. Sample: cultured CD8+ T cells from PBMCs, taken from culture after CMV antigen stimulation. Every receptor here comes from a human donor in good health (CMV status not recorded). Some clones in this sample may be carry-over from other donors' samples.

The genes are TRBV7-9 and TRBJ1-2; D not certain. The CDR3 is 15 amino acids. Per germline, CDR1 SEHNR and CDR2 FQNEAQ (reference sequence). The V end was cut by 6 bases, the J end by 2 bases, with 16 bases between. CDR3 residues: CASRDPGASNYGYTF. For the CDR3, the DNA is TGTGCCAGCAGGGACCCAGGAGCCAGCAACTATGGCTACACCTTC. The entire variable domain, with the rest obtained from reference TRBV7-9 and TRBJ1-2, is as follows: DTGVSQNPRHKITKRGQNVTFRCDPISEHNRLYWYRQTLGQGPEFLTYFQNEAQLEKSRLLSDRFSAERPKGSFSTLEIQRTEQGDSAMYLCASRDPGASNYGYTFGSGTRLTVV.

This clonotype was observed many times. The chain links TRBV7-2 to TRBJ1-3; 8 positions agree with TRBD1. The CDR3 is 18 amino acids. Germline-derived CDR1 and CDR2 are SGHTA and FQGNSA. The junction had 7 bases not matched to a gene; V was cut back by 0 bases and J by 0 bases. In nucleotides, the CDR3 is TGTGCCAGCAGCTTAGCGCCCGACAGGGGAAGCTCTGGAAACACCATATATTTT. Amino acid sequence: CASSLAPDRGSSGNTIYF.

In its sample, this clonotype was seen a few times. V gene TRBV6-1 combines with J gene TRBJ1-2, with D perhaps matching TRBD1 (6 bases). The CDR3 sequence is 18 residues long. Looked up from germline, CDR1 is MNHNS and CDR2 is SASEGT. Trimming shortened V by 5 bases and J by 4 bases, and 26 bases separated the two germline ends. The chain's CDR3 is CASSPWGGPWRDPYGYTF. The CDR3 nucleotides read TGTGCCAGCAGTCCCTGGGGGGGGCCCTGGAGGGATCCCTATGGCTACACCTTC.

V usage is TRBV7-7 and J usage is TRBJ2-2, with 10 bases aligning to TRBD1. Germline values: CDR1 SSHAT, CDR2 FNYEAQ (reference sequence). The CDR3 is 17 residues long. The CDR3 nucleotides read TGTGCTAGCGGCCCGAGACCGGGACAGGGGACCACCGGGGAGCTGTTTTTT. Amino acids: CASGPRPGQGTTGELFF.

This clonotype was seen only a few times. This rearrangement joins TRBV7-9 to TRBJ2-2, with a tentative D call TRBD1 (5 bases). The length of the CDR3 is 17 residues. Trimming pared 0 bases from V and 13 bases from J, leaving 24 bases between. Germline CDR1 and CDR2: SEHNR and FQNEAQ (reference sequence). In DNA, the CDR3 is TGTGCCAGCAGCTTAGCGTTCCGCAGGGTCCCAGACATGGGGCTGTTTTTT. Amino acids: CASSLAFRRVPDMGLFF.

This clonotype appeared a few times. V and J are TRBV7-9 and TRBJ2-5; D gene unclear. Germline V gene data show CDR1 as SEHNR and CDR2 as FQNEAQ (reference sequence). Trimming took off 1 base at V and 2 bases at J, with 11 bases between the two ends. CDR3 length equals 15 residues. The CDR3 DNA follows: TGTGCCAGCAGCTTAGAACCAGGAGTTCAAGAGACCCAGTACTTC. Its translation: CASSLEPGVQETQYF.

This clonotype appeared many times. V usage is TRBV6-1 and J usage is TRBJ2-2; D perhaps matches TRBD2 (6 bases). V was shortened by 5 bases and J by 4 bases, with 17 bases between the two germline ends. The V gene's germline CDR1 is MNHNS and CDR2 SASEGT. CDR3 length equals 16 residues. CDR3 loop: CASSPRDWSITGELFF. The CDR3 region has the DNA TGTGCCAGCAGTCCTAGGGACTGGTCGATCACCGGGGAGCTGTTTTTT.

This chain's CDR3 is CASSYSVSGVETQYF. The CDR3, as DNA: TGTGCCAGCAGTTACTCTGTCTCAGGGGTAGAGACCCAGTACTTC. This chain joins TRBV6-5 and TRBJ2-5, with a weak D call TRBD1 (6 bases). The ends were cut back, 0 bases at V and 4 bases at J, with 12 bases in the middle. The germline V gene encodes CDR1 MNHEY and CDR2 SVGAGI. The CDR3 is 15 residues long.

This clonotype was counted between two and nine times. This chain joins TRBV27 and TRBJ1-5; no clear D gene. Germline CDR1 reads MNHEY; CDR2 reads SMNVEV (reference sequence). V lost 9 bases, J lost 8 bases, and 17 bases lay in between. There are 13 residues in the CDR3. This chain's CDR3 is CASHGGDREPQHF. The CDR3 nucleotides read TGTGCCAGTCACGGCGGGGATCGTGAGCCCCAGCATTTT.

The chain carries TRBV4-1 and TRBJ1-1, with 10 bases that match TRBD1. This CDR3 is 15 amino acids long. In germline, CDR1 is MGHRA, CDR2 YSYEKL. V shed 3 bases, J shed 5 bases, and the junction held 6 bases outside the gene matches. CDR3 sequence reads: CASSQRTGGVTEAFF. CDR3 DNA: TGCGCCAGCAGCCAGAGGACAGGGGGAGTAACTGAAGCTTTCTTT.